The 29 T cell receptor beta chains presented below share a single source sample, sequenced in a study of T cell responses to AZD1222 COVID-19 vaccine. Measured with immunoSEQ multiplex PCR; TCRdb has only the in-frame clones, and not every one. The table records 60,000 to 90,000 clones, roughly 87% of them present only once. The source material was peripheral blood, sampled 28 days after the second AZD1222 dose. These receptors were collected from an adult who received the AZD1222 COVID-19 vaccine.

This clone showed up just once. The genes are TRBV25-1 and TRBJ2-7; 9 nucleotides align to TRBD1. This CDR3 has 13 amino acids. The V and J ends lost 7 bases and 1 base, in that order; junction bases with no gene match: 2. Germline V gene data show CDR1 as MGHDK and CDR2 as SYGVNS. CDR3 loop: CASNRGLSYEQYF. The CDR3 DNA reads TGTGCCAGCAACAGGGGGCTGTCCTACGAGCAGTACTTC.

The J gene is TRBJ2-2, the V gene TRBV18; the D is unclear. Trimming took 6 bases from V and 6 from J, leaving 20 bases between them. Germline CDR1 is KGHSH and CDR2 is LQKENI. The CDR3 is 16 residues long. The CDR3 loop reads CASSPPQAVRAGELFF. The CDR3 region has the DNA TGTGCCAGCTCCCCCCCCCAGGCCGTACGGGCCGGGGAGCTGTTTTTT.

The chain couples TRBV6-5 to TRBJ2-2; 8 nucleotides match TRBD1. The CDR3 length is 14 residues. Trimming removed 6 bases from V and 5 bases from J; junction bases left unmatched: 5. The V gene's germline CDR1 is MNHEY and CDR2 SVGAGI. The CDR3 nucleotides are TGTGCCAGCAGGAGGACAGGGCAGACCGGGGAGCTGTTTTTT. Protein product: CASRRTGQTGELFF.

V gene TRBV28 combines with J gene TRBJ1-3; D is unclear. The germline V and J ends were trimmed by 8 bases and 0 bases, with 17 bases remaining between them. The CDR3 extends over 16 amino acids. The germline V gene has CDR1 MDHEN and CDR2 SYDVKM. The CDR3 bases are TGTGCCAGCCTCCGTCCGGCGGGGATCTCTGGAAACACCATATATTTT. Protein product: CASLRPAGISGNTIYF.

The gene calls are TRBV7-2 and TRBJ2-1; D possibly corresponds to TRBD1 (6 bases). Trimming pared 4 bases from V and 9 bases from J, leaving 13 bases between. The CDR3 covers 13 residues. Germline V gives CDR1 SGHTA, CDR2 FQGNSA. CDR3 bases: TGTGCCAGCAGCTCCACAGGGTATGGTGAGCAGTTCTTC. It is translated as CASSSTGYGEQFF.

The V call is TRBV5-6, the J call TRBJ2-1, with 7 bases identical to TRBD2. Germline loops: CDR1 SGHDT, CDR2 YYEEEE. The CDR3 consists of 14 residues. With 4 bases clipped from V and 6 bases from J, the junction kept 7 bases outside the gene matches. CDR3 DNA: TGTGCCAGCAGCCCGATAGCGGGTGTCAATGAGCAGTTCTTC. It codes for CASSPIAGVNEQFF.

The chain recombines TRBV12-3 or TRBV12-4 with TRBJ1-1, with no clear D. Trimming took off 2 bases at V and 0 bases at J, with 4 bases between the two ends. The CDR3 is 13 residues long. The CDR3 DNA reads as TGTGCCAGCAGTTTAACAGTGAACACTGAAGCTTTCTTT. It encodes CASSLTVNTEAFF.

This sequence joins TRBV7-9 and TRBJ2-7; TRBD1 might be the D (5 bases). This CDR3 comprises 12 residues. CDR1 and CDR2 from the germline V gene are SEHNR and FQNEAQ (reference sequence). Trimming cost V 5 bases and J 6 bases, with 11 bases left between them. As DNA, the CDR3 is TGTGCCAGCAGCCTCGAAGGGGTCGAGCAGTACTTC. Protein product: CASSLEGVEQYF.

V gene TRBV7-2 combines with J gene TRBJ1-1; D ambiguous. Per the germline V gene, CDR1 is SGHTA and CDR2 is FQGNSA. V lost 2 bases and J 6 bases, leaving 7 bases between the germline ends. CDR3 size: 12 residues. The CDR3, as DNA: TGTGCCAGCAGCTTAATCTGGGCTGAAGCTTTCTTT. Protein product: CASSLIWAEAFF.

The CDR3 spells CASSPPTSGGADEQFF. As DNA, the CDR3 is TGTGCCAGCTCACCACCAACTAGCGGGGGGGCGGATGAGCAGTTCTTC. This rearrangement joins TRBV18 to TRBJ2-1; the match to TRBD2 covers 13 bases. CDR1 is KGHSH and CDR2 is LQKENI in the germline V gene. J was trimmed by 8 bases and V by 0 bases; bases with no gene match: 4. The CDR3 sequence is 16 residues long.

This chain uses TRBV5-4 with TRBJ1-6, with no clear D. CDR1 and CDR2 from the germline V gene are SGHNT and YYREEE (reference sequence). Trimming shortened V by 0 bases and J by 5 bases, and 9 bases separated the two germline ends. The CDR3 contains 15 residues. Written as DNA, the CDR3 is TGTGCCAGCAGCTTGGGGGCGGGGAATAATTCACCCCTCCACTTT. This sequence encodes CASSLGAGNNSPLHF. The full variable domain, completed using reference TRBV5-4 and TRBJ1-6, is ETGVTQSPTHLIKTRGQQVTLRCSSQSGHNTVSWYQQALGQGPQFIFQYYREEENGRGNFPPRFSGLQFPNYSSELNVNALELDDSALYLCASSLGAGNNSPLHFGNGTRLTVT.

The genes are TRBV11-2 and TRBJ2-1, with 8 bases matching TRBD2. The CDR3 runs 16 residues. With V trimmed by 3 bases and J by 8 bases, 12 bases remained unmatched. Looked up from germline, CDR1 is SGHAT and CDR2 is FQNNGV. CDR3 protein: CASSLVGGGLFDEQFF. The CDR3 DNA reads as TGTGCCAGCAGCTTGGTCGGGGGGGGCCTCTTCGATGAGCAGTTCTTC.

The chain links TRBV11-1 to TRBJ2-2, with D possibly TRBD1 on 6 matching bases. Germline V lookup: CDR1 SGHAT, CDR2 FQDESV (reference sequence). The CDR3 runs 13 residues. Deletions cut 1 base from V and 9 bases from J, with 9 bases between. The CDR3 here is CASSLVGARELFF. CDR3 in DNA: TGTGCCAGCAGCTTAGTGGGGGCGAGGGAGCTGTTTTTT.

This CDR3 is CASSYSDGSTDTQYF. In DNA form, the CDR3 reads TGTGCCAGCAGTTACTCGGACGGATCCACAGATACGCAGTATTTT. V is TRBV6-5 and J is TRBJ2-3; the D is unclear. Germline V gene lookup returns CDR1 MNHEY and CDR2 SVGAGI. The CDR3 length is 15 residues. V lost 0 bases and J lost 2, with 9 bases in between.

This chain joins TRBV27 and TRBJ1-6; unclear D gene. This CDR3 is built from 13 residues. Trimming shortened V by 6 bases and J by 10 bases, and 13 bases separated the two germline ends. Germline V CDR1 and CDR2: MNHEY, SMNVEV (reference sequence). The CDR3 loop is CASSPRWASPLHF. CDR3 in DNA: TGTGCCAGCAGCCCTAGGTGGGCCTCACCCCTCCACTTT.

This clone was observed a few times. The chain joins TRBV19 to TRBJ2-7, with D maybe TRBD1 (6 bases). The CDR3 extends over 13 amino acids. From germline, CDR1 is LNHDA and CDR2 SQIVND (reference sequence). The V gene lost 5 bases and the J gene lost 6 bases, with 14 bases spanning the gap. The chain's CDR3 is CASSVQGWVEQYF. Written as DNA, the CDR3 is TGTGCCAGTAGTGTACAGGGTTGGGTCGAGCAGTACTTC.

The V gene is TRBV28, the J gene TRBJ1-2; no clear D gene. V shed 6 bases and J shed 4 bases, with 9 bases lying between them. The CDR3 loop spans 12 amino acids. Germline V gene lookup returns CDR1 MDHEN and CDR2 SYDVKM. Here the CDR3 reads CASREKVYGYTF. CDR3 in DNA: TGTGCCAGCAGAGAGAAGGTCTATGGCTACACCTTC.

This chain's CDR3 is CSVGGSGTQYF. The CDR3 bases are TGCAGCGTTGGGGGATCGGGGACCCAGTACTTC. The chain carries TRBV29-1 and TRBJ2-5; D is unresolved. Per germline, CDR1 SQVTM and CDR2 ANQGSEA. This CDR3 spans 11 amino acids. The V end was cut by 4 bases, the J end by 7 bases, with 10 bases between.

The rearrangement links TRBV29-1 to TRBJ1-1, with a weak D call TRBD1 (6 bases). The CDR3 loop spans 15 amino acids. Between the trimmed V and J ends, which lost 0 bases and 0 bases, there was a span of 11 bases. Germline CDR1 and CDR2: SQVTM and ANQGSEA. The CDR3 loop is CSVEETGALNTEAFF. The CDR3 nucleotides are TGCAGCGTTGAAGAGACGGGGGCGCTGAACACTGAAGCTTTCTTT.

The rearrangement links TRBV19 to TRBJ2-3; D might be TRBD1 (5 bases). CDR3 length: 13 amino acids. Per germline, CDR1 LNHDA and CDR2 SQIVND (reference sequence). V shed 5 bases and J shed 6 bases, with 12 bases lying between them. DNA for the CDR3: TGTGCCAGTAGTGGTGGGGCACGGGATACGCAGTATTTT. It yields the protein CASSGGARDTQYF.

The CDR3 reads CASSLGGGVGDTQYF. CDR3 nucleotides: TGTGCCAGCAGCTTAGGGGGCGGGGTGGGAGATACGCAGTATTTT. This chain links TRBV7-2 with TRBJ2-3; TRBD2 might be the D (6 bases). CDR1 is SGHTA and CDR2 is FQGNSA in the germline V gene. Trimming took 1 base from V and 5 from J, leaving 13 bases between them. CDR3 size: 15 residues.

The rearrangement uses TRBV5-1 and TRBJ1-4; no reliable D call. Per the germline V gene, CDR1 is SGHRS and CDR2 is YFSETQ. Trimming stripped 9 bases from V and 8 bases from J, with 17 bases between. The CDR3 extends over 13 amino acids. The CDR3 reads CATSLIVGEKLFF. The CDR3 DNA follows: TGCGCCACCTCTCTTATAGTGGGGGAAAAACTGTTTTTT.

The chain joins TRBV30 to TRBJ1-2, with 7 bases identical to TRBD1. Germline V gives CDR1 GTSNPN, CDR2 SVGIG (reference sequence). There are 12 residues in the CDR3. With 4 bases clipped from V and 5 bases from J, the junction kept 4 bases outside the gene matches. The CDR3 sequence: CAWNRGIYGYTF. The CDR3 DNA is TGTGCCTGGAACAGGGGAATTTATGGCTACACCTTC.

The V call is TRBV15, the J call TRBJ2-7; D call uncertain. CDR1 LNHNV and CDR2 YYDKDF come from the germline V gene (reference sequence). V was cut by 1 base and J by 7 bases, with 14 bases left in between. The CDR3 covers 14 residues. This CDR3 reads CATSRVLGGSEQYF. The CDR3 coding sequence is TGTGCCACCAGCAGAGTCTTAGGCGGATCGGAGCAGTACTTC.

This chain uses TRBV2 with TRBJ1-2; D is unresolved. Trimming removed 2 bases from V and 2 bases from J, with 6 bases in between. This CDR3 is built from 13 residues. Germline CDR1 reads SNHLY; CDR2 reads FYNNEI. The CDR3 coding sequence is TGTGCCAGCAGTGAAAACCGGAACTATGGCTACACCTTC. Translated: CASSENRNYGYTF. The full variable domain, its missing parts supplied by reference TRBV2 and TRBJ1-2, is EPEVTQTPSHQVTQMGQEVILRCVPISNHLYFYWYRQILGQKVEFLVSFYNNEISEKSEIFDDQFSVERPDGSNFTLKIRSTKLEDSAMYFCASSENRNYGYTFGSGTRLTVV.

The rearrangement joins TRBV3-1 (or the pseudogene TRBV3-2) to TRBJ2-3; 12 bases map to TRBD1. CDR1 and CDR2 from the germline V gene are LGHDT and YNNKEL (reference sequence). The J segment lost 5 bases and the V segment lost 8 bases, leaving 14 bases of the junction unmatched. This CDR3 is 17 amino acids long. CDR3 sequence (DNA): TGTGCCAGCCGTTGGGACGGGGGGACAGGGGGCTTAGATACGCAGTATTTT. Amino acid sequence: CASRWDGGTGGLDTQYF.

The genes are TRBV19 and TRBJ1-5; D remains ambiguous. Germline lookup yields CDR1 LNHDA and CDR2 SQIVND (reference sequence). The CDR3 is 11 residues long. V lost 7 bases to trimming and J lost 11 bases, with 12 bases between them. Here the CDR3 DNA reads TGTGCCAGTACCTCCTCGTGGGCCCAGCATTTT. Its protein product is CASTSSWAQHF. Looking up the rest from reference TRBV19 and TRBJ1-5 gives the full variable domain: DGGITQSPKYLFRKEGQNVTLSCEQNLNHDAMYWYRQDPGQGLRLIYYSQIVNDFQKGDIAEGYSVSREKKESFPLTVTSAQKNPTAFYLCASTSSWAQHFGDGTRLSIL.

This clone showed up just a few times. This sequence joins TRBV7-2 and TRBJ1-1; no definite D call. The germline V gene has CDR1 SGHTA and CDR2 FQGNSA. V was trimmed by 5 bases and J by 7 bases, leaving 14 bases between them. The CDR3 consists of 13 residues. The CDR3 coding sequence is TGTGCCAGCAGCCCCCGGGCAGTCTTTGAAGCTTTCTTT. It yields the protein CASSPRAVFEAFF.

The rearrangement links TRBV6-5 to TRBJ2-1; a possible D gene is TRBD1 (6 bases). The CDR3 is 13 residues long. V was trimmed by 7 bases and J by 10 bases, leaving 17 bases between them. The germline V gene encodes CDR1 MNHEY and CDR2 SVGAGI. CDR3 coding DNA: TGTGCCAGCACTACCGGCAGGGGAGCCGAGCAGTTCTTC. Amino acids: CASTTGRGAEQFF.